This is a list of T cell receptor beta chains from one sample in a study of PD-1 blockade in classical Hodgkin lymphoma. TCRdb keeps only in-frame clones here, not all; method: immunoSEQ multiplex PCR. The sample lists under 30,000 clones, less than 80% occurring once. The material sequenced was peripheral blood mononuclear cells (PBMCs), taken before the second cycle of nivolumab. The receptors derive from a human donor with classical Hodgkin lymphoma. Each CDR3 is given with its conserved first and last residue. The D gene is left open where the match is weak. Clone size is stated in some rows and not others, as once, few, many or a class when expanded.

j_call	v_call	clone_size	d_call	cdr3_aa	cdr3_nt
TRBJ1-2	TRBV28	-	TRBD1	CASSLSQGGYGYTF	TGTGCCAGCAGTTTATCTCAGGGGGGCTATGGCTACACCTTC
TRBJ2-3	TRBV29-1	once	-	CSVEENGHSTDTQYF	TGCAGCGTTGAAGAGAACGGGCATAGCACAGATACGCAGTATTTT
TRBJ1-4	TRBV29-1	once	-	CSVVEGRELFF	TGCAGCGTGGTAGAGGGGCGAGAACTGTTTTTT
TRBJ1-2	TRBV11-2	-	-	CASSLVPNGYTF	TGTGCCAGCAGCTTAGTTCCCAATGGCTACACCTTC
TRBJ2-1	TRBV7-9	-	TRBD1	CASSGGQLYNEQFF	TGTGCCAGCAGCGGGGGACAGTTATACAATGAGCAGTTCTTC
TRBJ2-7	TRBV7-2	-	-	CASSLGQVSSYEQYF	TGTGCCAGCAGCTTAGGACAGGTTAGCTCCTACGAGCAGTACTTC
TRBJ1-2	TRBV28	-	TRBD1	CASLDRAHDGGYTF	TGTGCCAGCTTGGACAGGGCCCATGATGGTGGCTACACCTTC
TRBJ2-5	TRBV5-1	-	-	CASSLDMSQTQYF	TGCGCCAGCAGCTTGGACATGTCTCAGACCCAGTACTTC
TRBJ2-5	TRBV10-3	-	TRBD2	CAISELGTSGGGETQYF	TGTGCCATCAGTGAGCTTGGGACTAGCGGGGGAGGAGAGACCCAGTACTTC
TRBJ1-2	TRBV7-2	once	TRBD1	CASSPPGTVVNYGYTF	TGTGCCAGCAGCCCGCCCGGGACAGTGGTTAACTATGGCTACACCTTC
TRBJ1-3	TRBV10-3	medium-sized	-	CAITPRGETGDTIYF	TGTGCCATCACCCCCAGGGGTGAGACTGGCGACACCATATATTTT
TRBJ1-4	TRBV6-5	-	-	CASSDDSPNEKLFF	TGTGCCAGCAGTGACGACAGCCCTAATGAAAAACTGTTTTTT
TRBJ2-5	TRBV11-3	few	-	CASSPAGLGETQYF	TGTGCCAGCAGCCCAGCCGGGTTGGGAGAGACCCAGTACTTC
TRBJ2-7	TRBV6-5	-	-	CASSSSPDAYEQYF	TGTGCCAGCAGCTCGTCCCCCGATGCCTACGAGCAGTACTTC
TRBJ1-4	TRBV7-9	-	-	CASSLRGEYEKLFF	TGTGCCAGCAGCTTGAGGGGGGAATACGAAAAACTGTTTTTT
TRBJ2-1	TRBV7-2	-	-	CASSLVGGSSYNEQFF	TGTGCCAGCAGCTTAGTAGGTGGGAGCTCCTACAATGAGCAGTTCTTC
TRBJ2-1	TRBV18	few	TRBD2	CASSPSGLDYNEQFF	TGTGCCAGCTCACCTTCCGGACTAGACTACAATGAGCAGTTCTTC
TRBJ2-2	TRBV7-2	-	-	CASSLVGPNTGELFF	TGTGCCAGCAGCTTAGTGGGGCCAAACACCGGGGAGCTGTTTTTT
TRBJ2-3	TRBV5-6	once	-	CASSLDSDTQYF	TGTGCCAGCAGCTTGGATTCAGATACGCAGTATTTT
TRBJ2-7	TRBV6-5	few	-	CASSYRGQSYEQYF	TGTGCCAGCAGTTACAGGGGTCAGTCCTACGAGCAGTACTTC
TRBJ2-1	TRBV27	-	TRBD2	CASRLRSGEPLNNEQFF	TGTGCCAGCAGACTCCGTAGCGGGGAGCCGCTAAACAATGAGCAGTTCTTC
TRBJ1-2	TRBV10-3	-	-	CACSTANYGYTF	TGTGCCTGCTCCACAGCTAACTATGGCTACACCTTC
TRBJ2-1	TRBV7-2	-	TRBD2	CASSLGLAGEISNEQFF	TGTGCCAGCAGCTTAGGCCTAGCGGGGGAAATCTCCAATGAGCAGTTCTTC
TRBJ1-1	TRBV5-4	medium-sized	-	CAWGSPEAFF	TGTGCCTGGGGATCCCCTGAAGCTTTCTTT
TRBJ2-5	TRBV9	-	TRBD2	CASSVGVAGGETQYF	TGTGCCAGCAGCGTAGGGGTAGCGGGGGGCGAGACCCAGTACTTC
TRBJ1-4	TRBV7-3	-	TRBD1	CASSRPGGSGNEKLFF	TGTGCCAGCAGTCGACCAGGGGGCTCAGGAAATGAAAAACTGTTTTTT
TRBJ1-1	TRBV19	-	-	CASSPVAGGNTEAFF	TGTGCCAGTAGTCCCGTTGCGGGGGGGAACACTGAAGCTTTCTTT
TRBJ1-3	TRBV4-1	-	-	CASSQVGSGNTIYF	TGCGCCAGCAGCCAAGTAGGCTCTGGAAACACCATATATTTT
TRBJ2-7	TRBV7-9	-	TRBD1	CASSDRGPHEQYF	TGTGCCAGCAGCGACAGGGGGCCCCACGAGCAGTACTTC
TRBJ2-7	TRBV9	-	-	CASSVGTDPYEQYF	TGTGCCAGCAGCGTAGGCACGGACCCCTACGAGCAGTACTTC
TRBJ2-7	TRBV29-1	-	TRBD1	CSVLTGSWDEQYF	TGCAGCGTTTTGACAGGGAGTTGGGACGAGCAGTACTTC
TRBJ1-2	TRBV19	-	TRBD1	CASSADRAAYGYTF	TGTGCCAGTAGTGCGGACAGGGCGGCCTATGGCTACACCTTC
TRBJ2-5	TRBV4-1	-	-	CASSQGQGREETQYF	TGCGCCAGCAGCCAGGGCCAGGGGCGGGAAGAGACCCAGTACTTC
TRBJ1-2	TRBV9	-	TRBD1	CASSGTRQGYGYTF	TGTGCCAGCAGCGGTACGAGACAGGGGTATGGCTACACCTTC
TRBJ1-5	TRBV4-1	-	-	CASSQDLPGFRQPQHF	TGCGCCAGCAGCCAAGATCTACCGGGGTTCAGGCAGCCCCAGCATTTT
TRBJ2-7	TRBV30	-	-	CAWSQGLTYEQYF	TGTGCCTGGAGCCAGGGGTTGACCTACGAGCAGTACTTC
TRBJ1-4	TRBV28	-	-	CASSSIWESTNEKLFF	TGTGCCAGCAGTTCCATATGGGAATCAACTAATGAAAAACTGTTTTTT
TRBJ2-1	TRBV10-3	-	-	CAISDLWTSGEQFF	TGTGCCATCAGTGATTTGTGGACCAGCGGTGAGCAGTTCTTC
TRBJ1-3	TRBV28	-	TRBD1	CASSRDSLSGNTIYF	TGTGCCAGCAGTAGGGACAGTCTCTCTGGAAACACCATATATTTT
TRBJ2-2	TRBV5-1	-	-	CASSISGGELFF	TGCGCCAGCAGTATCTCTGGCGGGGAGCTGTTTTTT
TRBJ1-6	TRBV2	-	-	CASTVFPQGNSPLHF	TGTGCCAGCACAGTTTTCCCCCAGGGGAATTCACCCCTCCACTTT
TRBJ2-2	TRBV6-1	-	TRBD2	CASSEARGGYTGELFF	TGTGCCAGCAGTGAAGCGCGCGGGGGTTACACCGGGGAGCTGTTTTTT
TRBJ2-5	TRBV28	-	-	CASSFVWGTQYF	TGTGCCAGCAGTTTCGTTTGGGGTACCCAGTACTTC
TRBJ1-1	TRBV2	-	-	CASSEGTDSEAFF	TGTGCCAGCAGCGAGGGGACGGATAGCGAAGCTTTCTTT
TRBJ2-1	TRBV5-6	-	-	CASSFAPALSNEQFF	TGTGCCAGCAGCTTCGCACCCGCCCTATCCAATGAGCAGTTCTTC
TRBJ2-5	TRBV5-4	-	TRBD2	CASSLVTSGEETQYF	TGTGCCAGCAGCTTGGTCACTAGCGGAGAAGAGACCCAGTACTTC
TRBJ1-6	TRBV5-6	-	TRBD1	CASSPPQTGFYNSPLHF	TGTGCCAGCAGCCCACCGCAGACAGGGTTCTATAATTCACCCCTCCACTTT
TRBJ1-1	TRBV19	-	-	CASSRQNTEAFF	TGTGCCAGTAGCAGACAGAACACTGAAGCTTTCTTT
TRBJ1-3	TRBV19	-	TRBD1	CASSFGTGAGNTIYF	TGTGCCAGTAGTTTCGGGACAGGGGCTGGAAACACCATATATTTT
TRBJ1-6	TRBV4-1	medium-sized	TRBD1	CASSQGTGSPISPLHF	TGCGCCAGCAGCCAAGGGACAGGGAGTCCCATTTCACCCCTCCACTTT
TRBJ1-4	TRBV29-1	-	-	CSVTTGTGINEKLFF	TGCAGCGTTACAACCGGGACGGGCATTAATGAAAAACTGTTTTTT
TRBJ2-7	TRBV7-2	-	-	CASSLGPVYEQYF	TGTGCCAGCAGCTTAGGCCCAGTGTACGAGCAGTACTTC
TRBJ2-2	TRBV6-5	-	-	CASSHRPGELFF	TGTGCCAGCAGCCACAGGCCAGGGGAGCTGTTTTTT
TRBJ1-1	TRBV4-1	-	TRBD1	CASSQGPGGPEAFF	TGCGCCAGCAGCCAAGGTCCAGGGGGCCCTGAAGCTTTCTTT
TRBJ2-5	TRBV4-1	-	-	CASSQGGLQETQYF	TGCGCCAGCAGCCAAGGGGGACTTCAAGAGACCCAGTACTTC
TRBJ1-2	TRBV27	once	-	CASSLTWDNLNYGYTF	TGTGCCAGCAGTTTAACCTGGGACAATCTCAACTATGGCTACACCTTC
TRBJ1-4	TRBV30	-	-	CAWSSGRSEKLFF	TGTGCCTGGTCCTCGGGACGGAGTGAAAAACTGTTTTTT
TRBJ1-1	TRBV27	medium-sized	-	CASSQGTGTEAFF	TGTGCCAGCTCCCAAGGTACAGGGACCGAAGCTTTCTTT
TRBJ2-3	TRBV5-6	-	TRBD1	CASSLSPGGANSLTDTQYF	TGTGCCAGCAGCTTGTCCCCAGGGGGCGCAAATAGTCTAACAGATACGCAGTATTTT
TRBJ2-1	TRBV5-6	-	-	CASSLVGDGNEQFF	TGTGCCAGCAGCTTGGTGGGGGACGGAAATGAGCAGTTCTTC